The present T cell receptor (beta chain) was sequenced within a study of T-cell memory formation after mild COVID-19. Regarding the study as a whole: While clones contracting from day 15 to 85 were balanced between CD4 and CD8, later expanders leaned CD4+. Memory cells collected pre-infection included some clones that later responded, suggesting cross-reactive memory joined.

Constant-segment-primed 5'RACE gave TCR alpha and TCR beta cDNA libraries with sample barcodes and UMIs. TCRdb re-called the 5' RACE reads with MiXCR, one entry per CDR3 protein. The sample includes approximately 270,000 distinct CDR3 sequences, 15% to 20% of them seen just once. The CDR3 runs to 13 residues. Per germline, CDR1 SGHTA and CDR2 FQGNSA. V was pared by 5 bases and J by 7 bases, with 12 bases between. This clonotype was observed a handful of times. Its antigen is unknown. The clonotype comes from a young man who had mild COVID-19 (a few samples of this study predate the infection). Cell type and time point are not known. This chain joins TRBV7-2 and TRBJ2-1; TRBD2 might be the D (5 bases). Specimen: PBMCs or a T cell subset sorted from them (not recorded which). CDR3 DNA sequence: TGTGCCAGCAGCCCACACTCGGGAAATGAGCAGTTCTTC. Translation: CASSPHSGNEQFF.